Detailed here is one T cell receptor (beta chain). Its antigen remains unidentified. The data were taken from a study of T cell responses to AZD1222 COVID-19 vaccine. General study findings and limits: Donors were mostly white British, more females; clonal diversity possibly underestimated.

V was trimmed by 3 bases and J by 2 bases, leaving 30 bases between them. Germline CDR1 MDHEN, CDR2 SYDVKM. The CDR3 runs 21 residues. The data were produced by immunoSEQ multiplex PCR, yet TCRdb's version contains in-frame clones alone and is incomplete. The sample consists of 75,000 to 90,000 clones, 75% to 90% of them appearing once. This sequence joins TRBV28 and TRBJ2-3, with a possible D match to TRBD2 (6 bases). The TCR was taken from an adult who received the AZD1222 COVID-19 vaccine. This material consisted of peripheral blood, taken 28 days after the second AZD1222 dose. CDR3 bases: TGTGCCAGCAGTTTTTCTATCGCGGGGAAGGTACTGTGTTTCCACACAGATACGCAGTATTTT. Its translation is CASSFSIAGKVLCFHTDTQYF.